Below, 24 T cell receptor beta chains from the same sample are listed, as sequenced in a study of OX40 agonist ivuxolimab in advanced cancers. Profiling relied on immunoSEQ multiplex PCR, and the TCRdb table lists in-frame clones only, not all of them. The table shows tens of thousands of clones, with roughly 90% occurring only once. The starting material was CD4+ or CD8+ T cells sorted from blood, obtained in a trial of the OX40 agonist ivuxolimab. The source of these receptors is an adult with an advanced solid tumor such as melanoma, head and neck, liver or kidney cancer.

V gene TRBV19 combines with J gene TRBJ1-1; no reliable D call. The CDR3 runs 16 residues. CDR1 and CDR2 from the germline V gene are LNHDA and SQIVND (reference sequence). V was pared by 6 bases and J by 7 bases, with 24 bases between. The DNA for the CDR3 is TGTGCCAGTAGCCCCTTGGAAATTGAGTTCGGGGTTGAAGCTTTCTTT. This gives the protein CASSPLEIEFGVEAFF.

This chain uses TRBV28 with TRBJ1-1; 11 nucleotides agree with TRBD1. After removal of 2 bases from V and 4 bases from J, the junction contained 3 bases not matched to a gene. Germline-derived CDR1 and CDR2 are MDHEN and SYDVKM. The CDR3 has 15 residues. In DNA form, the CDR3 reads TGTGCCAGCAGTTTAGGGGACAGGGGGGGCACTGAAGCTTTCTTT. It encodes CASSLGDRGGTEAFF.

This clone turned up a few times. The chain uses TRBV19 and TRBJ1-1; D not resolved. Trimming left V 6 bases short and J 0 bases short, with 8 bases between. The CDR3 loop spans 13 amino acids. CDR1 and CDR2 (germline): LNHDA, SQIVND (reference sequence). DNA for the CDR3: TGTGCCAGTAGACGGAGCATGAACACTGAAGCTTTCTTT. Its protein product is CASRRSMNTEAFF.

The V and J genes are TRBV2 and TRBJ2-5; D is ambiguous. Germline lookup yields CDR1 SNHLY and CDR2 FYNNEI. CDR3 size: 13 residues. V lost 2 bases, J lost 3 bases, and 7 bases lay in between. This CDR3 reads CASSEYQEETQYF. The DNA for the CDR3 is TGTGCCAGCAGTGAATATCAGGAAGAGACCCAGTACTTC. Together with reference TRBV2 and TRBJ2-5, the CDR3 gives the full variable domain: EPEVTQTPSHQVTQMGQEVILRCVPISNHLYFYWYRQILGQKVEFLVSFYNNEISEKSEIFDDQFSVERPDGSNFTLKIRSTKLEDSAMYFCASSEYQEETQYFGPGTRLLVL.

The chain carries TRBV6-1 and TRBJ2-7; TRBD2 might be the D (5 bases). The germline V and J ends were trimmed by 7 bases and 4 bases, with 8 bases remaining between them. Per the germline V gene, CDR1 is MNHNS and CDR2 is SASEGT. The CDR3 is made up of 11 amino acids. CDR3 in DNA: TGTGCCAGCACTAGGACTTACGAGCAGTACTTC. It yields the protein CASTRTYEQYF.

The table lists this clone with a few counts. Other DNA variants within this sample encode the same CDR3. The V gene is TRBV18, the J gene TRBJ1-5; 8 bases are shared with TRBD1. Germline CDR1 and CDR2: KGHSH and LQKENI. Losses at the gene ends were 4 bases for V and 2 bases for J; bases not matched to a gene: 1. There are 14 residues in the CDR3. CDR3 coding DNA: TGTGCCAGCTCACTGACAGGGGGCAATCAGCCCCAGCATTTT. It codes for CASSLTGGNQPQHF.

The chain has TRBV7-9 and TRBJ2-7, with 11 nucleotides matching TRBD2. The germline V gene encodes CDR1 SEHNR and CDR2 FQNEAQ (reference sequence). The CDR3 runs to 15 residues. V was pared by 2 bases and J by 9 bases, with 9 bases of the junction left unmatched. This CDR3 reads CASSLSGTSGSGQYF. As DNA, the CDR3 is TGTGCCAGCAGCTTATCCGGGACTAGCGGTTCTGGGCAGTACTTC.

This rearrangement joins TRBV28 to TRBJ1-6; D is possibly TRBD1 (6 bases). CDR1 and CDR2 (germline): MDHEN, SYDVKM. V lost 7 bases and J 5 bases, leaving 18 bases between the germline ends. The CDR3 spans 16 residues. CDR3 sequence: CASIQGGGADNSPLHF. CDR3 DNA sequence: TGTGCCAGCATTCAAGGGGGGGGCGCGGATAATTCACCCCTCCACTTT.

The chain recombines TRBV2 with TRBJ1-1, with D perhaps TRBD1 (6 bases). This CDR3 spans 12 amino acids. The germline gives CDR1 SNHLY, CDR2 FYNNEI. V lost 10 bases, J lost 9 bases, and 18 bases lay in between. CDR3 DNA: TGTGCCACCCGAACCGGGGGGGCGCAAGCTTTCTTT. Its protein is CATRTGGAQAFF.

The V and J genes are TRBV7-2 and TRBJ2-1; 11 nucleotides agree with TRBD2. This CDR3 is 16 amino acids long. With V trimmed by 1 base and J by 5 bases, 4 bases remained unmatched. Germline V lookup: CDR1 SGHTA, CDR2 FQGNSA. CDR3 region: CASSLVLAGGNNEQFF. The CDR3 DNA follows: TGTGCCAGCAGCTTAGTTTTAGCGGGGGGGAACAATGAGCAGTTCTTC.

The rearrangement uses TRBV6-1 and TRBJ2-5, with D maybe TRBD1 (5 bases). The CDR3 sequence is 12 residues long. V gave up 8 bases and J gave up 0 bases, with 7 bases separating them. CDR1 is MNHNS and CDR2 is SASEGT in the germline V gene. As DNA, the CDR3 is TGTGCCAGCGGGGCCAACCAAGAGACCCAGTACTTC. Residues: CASGANQETQYF.

The rearrangement joins TRBV27 to TRBJ2-3; tentatively, D is TRBD1 (5 bases). This CDR3 has 13 amino acids. V shed 5 bases and J shed 8 bases, with 14 bases lying between them. Germline-derived CDR1 and CDR2 are MNHEY and SMNVEV (reference sequence). The CDR3 spells CASSLQGQGTQYF. CDR3 in DNA: TGTGCCAGCAGTCTCCAGGGTCAAGGTACGCAGTATTTT.

A remark on this clone: Mismatch with germline at one junction end may stem from a read error. The V call is TRBV7-7, the J call TRBJ2-5, with D maybe TRBD2 (6 bases). Germline V gives CDR1 SSHAT, CDR2 FNYEAQ (reference sequence). This CDR3 has 14 amino acids. In DNA, the CDR3 is TGTGCTAGCAGCTTAGGCGGGACGGCGGAGACCCAGTACTTC. This encodes CASSLGGTAETQYF.

This sequence joins TRBV7-2 and TRBJ2-7; 11 nucleotides line up with TRBD2. V gave up 2 bases and J gave up 0 bases; unmatched junction bases: 3. The germline V gene has CDR1 SGHTA and CDR2 FQGNSA. The length of the CDR3 is 16 residues. In DNA form, the CDR3 reads TGTGCCAGCAGCTTATCTCTAGCGGGAGGCTCCTACGAGCAGTACTTC. This sequence encodes CASSLSLAGGSYEQYF.

This chain uses TRBV7-3 with TRBJ2-1; no clear D gene. V gave up 5 bases and J gave up 3 bases, with 11 bases separating them. From germline, CDR1 is SGHTA and CDR2 FQGTGA. The CDR3 totals 14 residues. CDR3 residues: CASSPYRDYNEQFF. In DNA, the CDR3 is TGTGCCAGCAGCCCTTACAGAGACTACAATGAGCAGTTCTTC. The whole variable domain, filled in from reference TRBV7-3 and TRBJ2-1, reads GAGVSQTPSNKVTEKGKYVELRCDPISGHTALYWYRQSLGQGPEFLIYFQGTGAADDSGLPNDRFFAVRPEGSVSTLKIQRTERGDSAVYLCASSPYRDYNEQFFGPGTRLTVL.

CDR3: CASSPLVNTGELFF. CDR3 coding DNA: TGTGCCAGCAGTCCACTGGTTAACACCGGGGAGCTGTTTTTT. The chain links TRBV27 to TRBJ2-2; D ambiguous. V lost 5 bases to trimming and J lost 2 bases, with 9 bases between them. The length of the CDR3 is 14 residues. Germline values: CDR1 MNHEY, CDR2 SMNVEV (reference sequence).

This clone occurred a few times. CDR3 sequence: CASSLRGGLQETQYF. The DNA of the CDR3 is TGTGCCAGCAGCTTACGGGGAGGCCTCCAAGAGACCCAGTACTTC. The genes are TRBV7-9 and TRBJ2-5; weak D call: TRBD2 (6 bases). CDR3 length: 15 amino acids. Germline loops: CDR1 SEHNR, CDR2 FQNEAQ (reference sequence). Trimming took off 2 bases at V and 1 base at J, with 11 bases between the two ends.

This clone was recorded once. The gene calls are TRBV23-1 and TRBJ2-7, with a weak D call TRBD2 (5 bases). TRBV23-1 is an ORF, with its function uncertain. The CDR3 consists of 13 residues. Trimming removed 9 bases from V and 4 bases from J, with 16 bases in between. The CDR3 is CASNHGLPYEQYF. Written as DNA, the CDR3 is TGCGCCAGTAACCACGGACTGCCTTACGAGCAGTACTTC.

The chain uses TRBV7-2 and TRBJ2-7; D is perhaps TRBD2 (5 bases). Per germline, CDR1 SGHTA and CDR2 FQGNSA. The CDR3 has 13 residues. Trimming removed 5 bases at V and 3 bases at J, with 11 bases between. The CDR3 sequence: CASSRDYRYEQYF. In DNA, the CDR3 is TGTGCCAGCAGCCGAGACTACCGCTACGAGCAGTACTTC.

This sequence joins TRBV5-6 and TRBJ2-1; D is tentatively TRBD1 or TRBD2 (5 bases each). CDR1 and CDR2 from the germline V gene are SGHDT and YYEEEE. The length of the CDR3 is 15 residues. V was clipped by 3 bases and J by 1 base, with 11 bases between them. Here the CDR3 reads CASSSGLQSYNEQFF. The CDR3 nucleotides read TGTGCCAGCAGCTCGGGGCTCCAGTCCTACAATGAGCAGTTCTTC.

The J gene is TRBJ2-6, the V gene TRBV4-3; perhaps TRBD1 as D (5 bases). CDR1 LGHNA and CDR2 YSLEER come from the germline V gene. This CDR3 region has 15 residues. The V end was cut by 4 bases, the J end by 2 bases, with 9 bases between. In DNA, the CDR3 is TGCGCCAGCAGCCTCGCAGGGACTGGGGCCAACGTCCTGACTTTC. As protein: CASSLAGTGANVLTF.

V is TRBV7-3 and J is TRBJ2-1; TRBD1 matches 9 bases. Trimming took 4 bases from V and 9 from J; bases not matched to a gene: 13. This CDR3 contains 16 residues. CDR1 and CDR2 from the germline V gene are SGHTA and FQGTGA. This CDR3 reads CASSSSGTGSGSEQFF. The DNA of the CDR3 is TGTGCCAGCAGCTCCTCCGGGACAGGGTCTGGCAGTGAGCAGTTCTTC.

DNA for the CDR3: TGTGCCAGTAGTCGAGGGGGACTAGTCGGTTTCGATGAGCAGTTCTTC. Translating gives CASSRGGLVGFDEQFF. The chain joins TRBV19 to TRBJ2-1; 8 positions agree with TRBD2. The germline V gene has CDR1 LNHDA and CDR2 SQIVND (reference sequence). CDR3 length equals 16 residues. Trimming cost V 5 bases and J 8 bases; bases outside gene matches: 14.

A note on this clone: Additional DNA sequences in this sample encode the identical CDR3. The chain has TRBV18 and TRBJ2-3; D remains ambiguous. V lost 3 bases to trimming and J lost 3 bases, with 1 base between them. The CDR3 spans 11 residues. Germline loops: CDR1 KGHSH, CDR2 LQKENI. The CDR3 DNA reads as TGTGCCAGCTCACCTACAGATACGCAGTATTTT. Translating gives CASSPTDTQYF.